The next 19 T cell receptor beta chains were all read from a single sample in a study of cytomegalovirus exposure and HLA in healthy donors. The PCR had 60 Vbeta and 13 Jbeta primers. Repertoires were generated with immunoSEQ multiplex PCR, while TCRdb's copy carries only in-frame clones and drops some. This sample carries 95,000 to 150,000 clones, 80% of them seen once, and the ten largest clones take around 0.24%. The specimen sequenced was PBMCs. These receptors were obtained from a man aged 50 to 59 in good health and CMV-seronegative.

J is TRBJ2-7 and V is TRBV19, with a weak D call TRBD1 (6 bases). This CDR3 is 14 amino acids long. The germline gives CDR1 LNHDA, CDR2 SQIVND (reference sequence). Trimming cost V 4 bases and J 3 bases, with 13 bases left between them. This CDR3 is CASSTYRENYEQYF. The CDR3 coding sequence is TGTGCCAGTAGTACCTACAGGGAAAACTACGAGCAGTACTTC.

In this sample, this clone turned up a few times. The rearrangement uses TRBV29-1 and TRBJ2-3; a weak D match, TRBD2 (5 bases). Trimming took off 4 bases at V and 2 bases at J, with 13 bases between the two ends. Germline values: CDR1 SQVTM, CDR2 ANQGSEA. The CDR3 extends over 14 amino acids. CDR3 sequence reads: CSVVGERDTDTQYF. Written as DNA, the CDR3 is TGCAGCGTTGTTGGGGAGAGGGACACAGATACGCAGTATTTT.

DNA for the CDR3: TGTGCCAGCAGCCAGGTCCCTGACACTGAAGCTTTCTTT. Its translation: CASSQVPDTEAFF. This chain connects TRBV5-4 to TRBJ1-1; D remains ambiguous. V was clipped by 4 bases and J by 3 bases, with 10 bases between them. This CDR3 comprises 13 residues. The germline V gene has CDR1 SGHNT and CDR2 YYREEE (reference sequence).

This clone appeared once. V usage is TRBV5-1 and J usage is TRBJ1-3; D possibly corresponds to TRBD1 (5 bases). Looked up from germline, CDR1 is SGHRS and CDR2 is YFSETQ. The CDR3 contains 17 residues. V lost 4 bases, J lost 4 bases, and 21 bases lay in between. The CDR3, as DNA: TGCGCCAGCAGCGTGACCGGACACGGGAGTACCGGAAACACCATATATTTT. This codes for CASSVTGHGSTGNTIYF.

The chain combines TRBV7-8 with TRBJ2-7; D not certain. Looked up from germline, CDR1 is SGHVS and CDR2 is FQNEAQ. V lost 4 bases and J 4 bases, leaving 11 bases between the germline ends. The CDR3 has 13 residues. CDR3 nucleotides: TGTGCCAGCAGCTCTCCTAGGAGTTACGAGCAGTACTTC. Amino acids: CASSSPRSYEQYF.

This chain uses TRBV10-1 with TRBJ1-1; D might be TRBD1 (5 bases). CDR3 length equals 15 residues. V lost 2 bases and J lost 4, with 14 bases in between. Germline V gene data show CDR1 as WNHNN and CDR2 as SYGVQD (reference sequence). The CDR3 is CASSEPRGGITEAFF. CDR3 bases: TGCGCCAGCAGTGAGCCCCGGGGGGGGATCACTGAAGCTTTCTTT.

The J gene is TRBJ1-1, the V gene TRBV15; 7 positions match TRBD1. The germline V gene encodes CDR1 LNHNV and CDR2 YYDKDF (reference sequence). V lost 5 bases to trimming and J lost 3 bases; unmatched junction nucleotides: 9. The CDR3 is 15 amino acids. The CDR3 DNA reads TGTGCCACCAGCCGGAACAGGGGCTGGGACACTGAAGCTTTCTTT. Translated: CATSRNRGWDTEAFF.

The V and J genes are TRBV2 and TRBJ2-5; D possibly corresponds to TRBD1 (6 bases). In germline, CDR1 is SNHLY, CDR2 FYNNEI. This CDR3 spans 14 amino acids. V lost 7 bases and J 5 bases, leaving 17 bases between the germline ends. The CDR3 DNA follows: TGTGCCAGCACTATACAGGGATTGAGGGAGACCCAGTACTTC. Translated, it gives CASTIQGLRETQYF.

This sequence joins TRBV6-5 and TRBJ2-5; TRBD2 is a possible D gene (6 bases). V was clipped by 8 bases and J by 5 bases, with 9 bases between them. Germline CDR1 is MNHEY and CDR2 is SVGAGI. The CDR3 runs to 11 residues. CDR3 sequence: CASGAGETQYF. CDR3 sequence (DNA): TGTGCCAGCGGGGCGGGGGAGACCCAGTACTTC.

The CDR3 loop is CASGQGTGELFF. CDR3 DNA sequence: TGTGCCAGCGGACAGGGAACCGGGGAGCTGTTTTTT. The V and J genes are TRBV9 and TRBJ2-2; 8 positions agree with TRBD1. This CDR3 is built from 12 residues. Germline assignment: CDR1 SGDLS and CDR2 YYNGEE. V lost 7 bases and J lost 5; bases outside the gene matches: 1. Full variable domain (rest looked up from reference TRBV9 and TRBJ2-2): DSGVTQTPKHLITATGQRVTLRCSPRSGDLSVYWYQQSLDQGLQFLIQYYNGEERAKGNILERFSAQQFPDLHSELNLSSLELGDSALYFCASGQGTGELFFGEGSRLTVL.

The chain has TRBV7-8 and TRBJ2-1, with TRBD1 matching 8 bases. V gave up 5 bases and J gave up 5 bases; unmatched junction bases: 8. The CDR3 has 15 amino acids. CDR1 is SGHVS and CDR2 is FQNEAQ in the germline V gene. The CDR3 loop is CASSQSGTGNNEQFF. The CDR3 DNA is TGTGCCAGCAGCCAAAGTGGGACAGGAAACAATGAGCAGTTCTTC.

For this clone: At one of its ends the junction is not consistent with the germline gene, which may arise from a read error. This chain links TRBV28 with TRBJ1-2, with a weak D call TRBD1 (5 bases). The germline V gene has CDR1 MDHEN and CDR2 SYDVKM. The CDR3 has 12 amino acids. DNA of the CDR3: TGTGCCAGCAGTTCCCAACCCCGGGACTACGTCTTC. It codes for CASSSQPRDYVF.

The chain recombines TRBV15 with TRBJ2-1, with 9 bases fitting TRBD2. Germline loops: CDR1 LNHNV, CDR2 YYDKDF (reference sequence). The CDR3 length is 18 residues. V lost 0 bases, J lost 5 bases, and 11 bases stayed unmatched. In DNA, the CDR3 is TGTGCCACCAGCAGAGATTTTGGGATAAGCGGGGGGAACAATGAGCAGTTCTTC. Its protein product is CATSRDFGISGGNNEQFF.

The chain's CDR3 is CASSSGQGAATDTQYF. In DNA form, the CDR3 reads TGTGCCAGCAGCTCGGGACAGGGGGCGGCCACAGATACGCAGTATTTT. The chain links TRBV7-9 to TRBJ2-3, with 12 bases aligning to TRBD1. Germline-derived CDR1 and CDR2 are SEHNR and FQNEAQ (reference sequence). This CDR3 has 16 amino acids. V was pared by 4 bases and J by 2 bases, with 4 bases of the junction left unmatched.

This clone was seen only once. A read error may produce the germline difference seen at one junction end. V is TRBV27 and J is TRBJ1-2, with 7 bases fitting TRBD1. Germline CDR1 and CDR2: MNHEY and SMNVEV (reference sequence). The CDR3 sequence is 15 residues long. The CDR3 DNA follows: TGTGCCAGCAGTTTATCTTCCAGGGGGAGATATGGCTACCCCTTC. This translates into CASSLSSRGRYGYPF.

This rearrangement joins TRBV6-1 to TRBJ2-7, with D perhaps matching TRBD2 (7 bases). V was cut by 8 bases and J by 3 bases, with 20 bases left in between. The CDR3 extends over 15 amino acids. Germline values: CDR1 MNHNS, CDR2 SASEGT. The CDR3 DNA follows: TGTGCCAGCGGGCTGGAGGGGGGGGCCCGCTACGAGCAGTACTTC. The encoded protein is CASGLEGGARYEQYF.

To note about this clone: An end of the junction differs from the germline gene, which may be a read error. V and J are TRBV28 and TRBJ2-7, with D tentatively TRBD2 (5 bases). CDR1 is MDHEN and CDR2 is SYDVKM in the germline V gene. The CDR3 spans 17 residues. The CDR3 here is CASSFVSWRLSGRALNF. DNA of the CDR3: TGTGCCAGCAGTTTTGTGAGCTGGCGGCTGTCGGGAAGGGCTTTAAACTTC.

CDR3 sequence (DNA): TGTGCCAGCAGTGCAGGGGGCGGGTGGGGCTACACCTTC. Translation gives CASSAGGGWGYTF. This rearrangement joins TRBV27 to TRBJ1-2, with 8 bases that match TRBD1. Germline lookup yields CDR1 MNHEY and CDR2 SMNVEV (reference sequence). The CDR3 covers 13 residues. The ends lost 5 bases at V and 8 bases at J; junction bases unmatched: 7.

The chain uses TRBV7-9 and TRBJ1-1, with D possibly being TRBD1 (5 bases). This CDR3 comprises 14 residues. The V and J ends lost 4 bases and 3 bases respectively, with 12 bases between them. The germline V gene encodes CDR1 SEHNR and CDR2 FQNEAQ (reference sequence). In DNA, the CDR3 is TGTGCCAGCAGCTGGACGGGAGGGGACACTGAAGCTTTCTTT. It codes for CASSWTGGDTEAFF.